Sequencing of this T cell receptor beta chain was carried out in a study of blood T cell repertoires in COVID-19. Study-wide context: Samples taken during acute and convalescent COVID-19 were collected in the United States, Italy and Spain.

Authors' methods: Reference gene primer amplification gave nucleated cell count estimates. TCRdb's table, derived via immunoSEQ multiplex PCR, lists solely in-frame clones and lacks some. V, J and clone size derive from that table, while D and trimming were established from the DNA sequence. The sample carries a few hundred thousand clones, more than 80% recorded once. Trimming cost V 4 bases and J 3 bases, with 7 bases left between them. The CDR3 consists of 12 residues. The germline V gene has CDR1 SEHNR and CDR2 FQNEAQ (reference sequence). Enrollment of patients from Seattle took place during active infection, with longitudinal follow-up.

The chain recombines TRBV7-9 with TRBJ2-7; no reliable D call. The specimen was peripheral blood. The sequence came from a woman aged 30 to 39 with COVID-19, enrolled during active disease. CDR3 residues: CASSSGYYEQYF. The CDR3 nucleotides are TGTGCCAGCAGCTCCGGGTACTACGAGCAGTACTTC.